This T cell receptor beta chain emerged from a study of shared clonotypes between healthy human individuals (dated by TCRdb to 2020 to 2022). At the level of the whole study: The cohort comprised a couple of women and three men aged 18 to 49 years. For each donor, CD4 naive and CD4 memory were each run on three plates, CD8 naive on two plates, and CD8 memory on one plate. Blood TCR repertoires of about five healthy adults were deeply sequenced to estimate repertoire size and the extent of clonotype sharing between individuals. To increase sequencing depth and limit assay-specific biases, different laboratories used diverse techniques to prepare libraries and sequence TCR repertoires. Per donor, leukapheresis produced somewhere between about 0.94 and 9.5 billion PBMCs.

Donors were healthy HIV-negative adults with no recently reported acute infections or vaccinations. All donors were Caucasian adults living in Nashville, Tennessee, USA. CD4+ T cells were enriched by magnetic negative selection, after which naive cells were positively selected on CD45RA and the negative fraction was taken as the memory subset. After blood collection by leukapheresis, PBMCs were isolated using Ficoll-Histopaque density gradient centrifugation and then cryopreserved in the vapor phase of liquid nitrogen. Analytical flow cytometry was used to check the purity and quantity of each magnetically sorted T cell population. Each sorted fraction had its genomic DNA isolated and then quantified by UV absorbance on a Nanodrop 2000c. Using the deep immunoSEQ assay, multiplex PCR amplified TCR CDR3 regions from genomic DNA. Extracted genomic DNA from each cell subset was distributed evenly across all wells of several immunoSEQ 96-well plates, and each plate was treated as a replicate. Each replicate PCR for sorted subsets received around 200 ng genomic DNA, equal to around 32,000 T cell genomes. Purified libraries were measured with a Qubit 3.0 fluorometer, size-checked on a Bioanalyzer 2100, and measured again with the KAPA Library Quantification kit. Every immunoSEQ 96-well plate was sequenced on a dedicated single-read 150-cycle Illumina NextSeq 550 flow cell. The source study handled its data this way. Because only junctional sequences without quality scores were contained in the immunoSEQ output, filtering matching that applied to full-length reads could not be performed. Sequences were annotated with PyIR, a Python wrapper for IgBLAST v1.9, using IMGT germline references to assign V/J genes and CDR3. Any read was removed if the V/J assignment was weak (E-value above 1e-6), the CDR3 was missing, or the read contained stop codons, out-of-frame junctions, or ambiguous translated residues. V3J clonotypes were defined as sequences sharing the same inferred V gene, J gene, and CDR3 amino acid sequence. To compute the percentage overlap between repertoires, the number of shared unique clonotypes was divided by the size of the smaller repertoire. Three approaches were used to assess repertoire richness: RTK rarefaction, the Chao1 estimator, and Recon v2.1 estimates of unobserved clonotypes. For all TCRbeta clonotypes obtained by the gDNA method from a few donors, generation probabilities were computed with OLGA. TCRdb stores this immuneACCESS table with in-frame sequences only. Part of the clones is absent; in the studies checked, under half of the shortfall reflects unresolved V genes, and no reason is known for the rest. Clone size and V and J calls were adopted from that table, with D and trimming inferred from the DNA. A total of 900,000 to 1,200,000 clones appear in this sample, about 84% of them only once. The top ten clonotypes cover roughly 0.57% of the sample.

Study-level results and caveats: Incomplete sequencing was indicated by rarefaction of sorted-subset datasets, despite the large sequencing depth. Estimated clonotype richness was generally larger for naive than for memory subsets. Sampling was restricted to blood, and TCR repertoires in tissue are likely to differ from TCR repertoires in blood. Sharing across a few donors was observed for approximately 5% of naive CD4, over 3% of naive CD8, over 2% of memory CD4, and around 0.4% of memory CD8 clonotypes. The genetic and exposure-history diversity represented was limited by the small number of donors. Based on pairwise subsampling, the degree of clonotype sharing among donors was expected to be affected by sequencing depth. Clonotypes shared by all four sorted-subset donors showed higher generation probabilities than non-shared clonotypes.

This clone was observed a handful of times. The antigen this receptor binds is unknown. No base quality values were provided; no much bigger clone lies one nucleotide off. CDR1 DFQATT and CDR2 SNEGSKA were looked up in the germline V gene (reference sequence). Taken from cysteine to phenylalanine, the CDR3 has 10 residues. Here the CDR3 DNA is all that survives: 30 bases in frame from base 1. V is pared back by 8 bases and J by 7 bases, with 11 bases lying between the germline termini. The chain couples TRBV20-1 to TRBJ2-5; the D gene lacks a confident call. Sequencing was performed on memory CD4+ T cells from PBMCs. The cell subset or site label for this specimen denotes: CD45RA-negative fraction. This TCR was recovered from a young man in good health. Some clones in this sample may be carry-over from other donors' samples. The DNA sequence is as follows: TGCAGTTCATATTTGGGGACCCAGTACTTC. It codes for CSSYLGTQYF.